These T cell receptor beta chains were read from a single sample in a study of shared clonotypes between healthy human individuals. Sequencing was performed with immunoSEQ multiplex PCR; in TCRdb, only in-frame clones are kept and a portion is missing. The repertoire holds approximately 460,000 clones, with roughly three quarters as singletons. The specimen sequenced was PBMCs. The origin of the receptors is a woman aged 40-49 years in good health. Some clones in this sample may be carry-over from other donors' samples. Each CDR3 is given without its conserved first and last residue. D genes are given only for firm matches.

TRBV30,TRBD1,TRBJ2-2,AWTNGQGNTGELF
TRBV28,.,TRBJ2-2,ASRLGELF
TRBV10-1,.,.,AVRDPRGEQF
TRBV29-1,.,TRBJ1-1,SVVRWGNTEAF
TRBV30,.,TRBJ1-2,AWSVEAHYGYT
TRBV6-1,.,TRBJ2-5,ASVESALGETQY
TRBV6-5,.,TRBJ1-2,ATSPPGNYGYT
TRBV4-2,.,TRBJ2-7,ASSQETATSYEQY
TRBV28,.,TRBJ2-2,ASSLWADANTGELF
TRBV9,.,TRBJ1-2,ASSVANTGWGYT
TRBV21-1,.,TRBJ2-2,ASSPPLPDTRTGELF
TRBV6-6,.,TRBJ2-3,ASSTPTGTTDTQY
TRBV7-3,.,TRBJ1-1,ASSLTPQNTEAF
TRBV7-9,.,TRBJ2-6,ASSLGFGGAFPGANVLT
TRBV19,.,TRBJ2-1,ASSGLGADEQF
TRBV28,.,TRBJ1-5,ASSLFGRTQH
TRBV7-9,.,TRBJ1-1,ASSLHENTEAF
TRBV6-4,.,TRBJ2-3,ASSDSSSADTQY
TRBV18,.,TRBJ2-6,ASSSSESGANVLT
TRBV28,TRBD2,TRBJ2-1,ASSLLGLGSGSYNEQF
TRBV30,.,TRBJ1-1,AWDSGTSGGTEAF
TRBV4-1,TRBD2,TRBJ2-1,ASSQTTGRAAGAGNEQF
TRBV15,TRBD1,TRBJ1-5,ATSAQGAASRRPQH
TRBV28,.,TRBJ2-5,ASSFRRSFQETQY
TRBV30,TRBD1,TRBJ1-4,ASPGTVNEKLF
TRBV29-1,.,TRBJ2-1,SVTIGTFYNEQF
TRBV14,TRBD2,TRBJ2-7,ASSLGLAGEQY
TRBV4-1,TRBD1,TRBJ1-1,ASSQEVTGDTEAF
TRBV5-6,.,TRBJ1-2,ASRRISVGYGYT
TRBV30,TRBD1,TRBJ1-1,AWCPRGGRGTEAF
TRBV14,.,TRBJ1-3,ASSARQVRSGNTIY
TRBV5-6,.,TRBJ1-4,ASSAWSVREKLF
TRBV4-2,TRBD1,TRBJ1-5,ASSQVTGDQPQH